The next 3 T cell receptor beta chains were all read from a single sample in a study of shared clonotypes between healthy human individuals. Sequencing used immunoSEQ multiplex PCR; TCRdb keeps in-frame clones, though not all of them. The sample comprises roughly 2 million clones, more than 90% of which are singletons, and around 0.13% rests with the top ten. Sequencing was carried out using naive CD4+ T cells sorted from blood. Documented subset: CD45RA+ positively selected. The receptor set was obtained from a man between 18 and 35 years old in good health.

V is TRBV5-1 and J is TRBJ2-4, with D possibly being TRBD2 (5 bases). Trimming removed 0 bases at V and 9 bases at J, with 13 bases between. Germline CDR1 is SGHRS and CDR2 is YFSETQ. The CDR3 has 14 amino acids. In DNA form, the CDR3 reads TGCGCCAGCAGCTTGGAACGGGATCAAAGCATTCAGTACTTC. This sequence encodes CASSLERDQSIQYF.

The chain links TRBV19 to TRBJ1-1, with D tentatively TRBD1 (6 bases). V lost 10 bases, J lost 0 bases, and 15 bases lay in between. The CDR3 length is 14 residues. Germline CDR1 is LNHDA and CDR2 is SQIVND (reference sequence). The CDR3 is CATQGGRVNTEAFF. CDR3 DNA: TGTGCCACCCAAGGGGGACGGGTGAACACTGAAGCTTTCTTT.

CDR3 sequence: CASSLGVGGSYNEQFF. The CDR3 bases are TGTGCCAGCAGCTTAGGGGTGGGAGGATCCTACAATGAGCAGTTCTTC. This sequence joins TRBV7-2 and TRBJ2-1; a weak D match, TRBD2 (6 bases). Per the germline V gene, CDR1 is SGHTA and CDR2 is FQGNSA. Trimming took 1 base from V and 1 from J, leaving 11 bases between them. CDR3 length: 16 residues.